Below are 26 T cell receptor beta chains sequenced from a single sample in a study of response to subunit inactivated influenza vaccine. TCRdb independently ran MiXCR on the RT-PCR reads; one entry per CDR3 protein. The profile shows more than 450,000 distinct CDR3 sequences, 6.5% to 8% of them singletons. The specimen was PBMCs from blood, collected less than 30 months after vaccination. Receptors originate from a man in his fifties or sixties who received an inactivated influenza vaccine.

This clonotype has a handful of counts. The rearrangement joins TRBV6-2 or TRBV6-3 to TRBJ1-5; a possible D gene is TRBD1 (5 bases). Trimming left V 7 bases short and J 0 bases short, with 7 bases between. Germline loops: CDR1 MNHEY, CDR2 SVGEGT. This CDR3 is built from 13 residues. The CDR3 coding sequence is TGTGCCAGCACCGACAGTAGCAATCAGCCCCAGCATTTT. It translates to CASTDSSNQPQHF.

This clonotype was detected many times. This chain connects TRBV7-8 to TRBJ2-5; TRBD2 matches 9 bases. J gave up 0 bases and V 5 bases, and 4 bases lay outside the gene matches. The CDR3 totals 15 residues. Germline loops: CDR1 SGHVS, CDR2 FQNEAQ. CDR3 loop: CASSAGLAYQETQYF. CDR3 bases: TGTGCCAGCAGCGCGGGACTAGCCTACCAAGAGACCCAGTACTTC.

This clonotype was observed a few times. The chain uses TRBV27 and TRBJ2-1; D is unresolved. The germline V gene has CDR1 MNHEY and CDR2 SMNVEV (reference sequence). Trimming pared 5 bases from V and 0 bases from J, leaving 14 bases between. This CDR3 comprises 16 residues. CDR3 sequence reads: CASSPVLLSSYNEQFF. For the CDR3, the DNA is TGTGCCAGCAGTCCCGTACTTCTTAGCTCCTACAATGAGCAGTTCTTC.

The chain employs TRBV20-1 and TRBJ2-1; 10 nucleotides agree with TRBD2. Germline values: CDR1 DFQATT, CDR2 SNEGSKA (reference sequence). The ends lost 1 base at V and 2 bases at J; junction bases unmatched: 2. This CDR3 comprises 15 residues. Here the CDR3 reads CSARGTSGAYNEQFF. CDR3 sequence (DNA): TGCAGTGCTAGAGGGACTAGCGGAGCCTACAATGAGCAGTTCTTC.

The chain uses TRBV20-1 and TRBJ1-2; perhaps TRBD1 as D (6 bases). Germline V gene data show CDR1 as DFQATT and CDR2 as SNEGSKA (reference sequence). The CDR3 is made up of 13 amino acids. V was shortened by 1 base and J by 7 bases, with 13 bases between the two germline ends. CDR3 sequence: CSARVYRVSGYTF. The CDR3 DNA reads as TGCAGTGCTAGAGTCTACAGGGTATCTGGCTACACCTTC.

This chain joins TRBV6-2 or TRBV6-3 and TRBJ1-4; TRBD1 aligns across 7 bases. Germline V gene data show CDR1 as MNHEY and CDR2 as SVGEGT. The V segment lost 6 bases and the J segment 8 bases; nucleotides outside the gene matches: 12. The CDR3 consists of 15 residues. The CDR3: CASSNIGGGGEKLFF. CDR3 nucleotide sequence: TGTGCCAGCAGCAACATAGGGGGCGGAGGAGAAAAACTGTTTTTT.

This clonotype occurred a few times. This chain uses TRBV28 with TRBJ1-1; 10 positions agree with TRBD1. Germline loops: CDR1 MDHEN, CDR2 SYDVKM. The CDR3 is 14 amino acids. Trimming at V came to 7 bases and at J to 0 bases, leaving 2 bases not matched to a gene. CDR3 DNA sequence: TGTGCCAGCACGGGACAGGGGATGAACACTGAAGCTTTCTTT. Amino acids: CASTGQGMNTEAFF. The full variable domain, its missing parts supplied by reference TRBV28 and TRBJ1-1, is DVKVTQSSRYLVKRTGEKVFLECVQDMDHENMFWYRQDPGLGLRLIYFSYDVKMKEKGDIPEGYSVSREKKERFSLILESASTNQTSMYLCASTGQGMNTEAFFGQGTRLTVV.

This clonotype was seen many times. The rearrangement links TRBV7-9 to TRBJ1-2; the D is unclear. Looked up from germline, CDR1 is SEHNR and CDR2 is FQNEAQ (reference sequence). V lost 3 bases to trimming and J lost 2 bases, with 7 bases between them. The CDR3 consists of 13 residues. CDR3 DNA sequence: TGTGCCAGCAGCTTGCTCGGGAACTATGGCTACACCTTC. Translated, it gives CASSLLGNYGYTF.

About this clonotype itself: An end of the junction does not agree with germline; a read error may underlie this. The gene calls are TRBV7-7 and TRBJ2-1, with unresolved D. The CDR3 length is 15 residues. Looked up from germline, CDR1 is SSHAT and CDR2 is FNYEAQ (reference sequence). The CDR3 sequence is CASSVEWGSYNEQFF. In DNA, the CDR3 is TGTGCTAGCAGTGTGGAGTGGGGTTCCTACAATGAGCAGTTCTTC.

This clonotype has only a few counts. The CDR3 sequence: CAPTGDTQYF. The DNA of the CDR3 is TGTGCCCCCACGGGAGATACGCAGTATTTT. The chain employs TRBV24-1 and TRBJ2-3, with unresolved D. The CDR3 is 10 residues long. The V end lost 12 bases, the J end lost 5 bases, and 8 bases lay between the germline ends. In germline, CDR1 is KGHDR, CDR2 SFDVKD.

The CDR3 region is CSALSRTATEAFF. CDR3 in DNA: TGCAGTGCCCTGAGCCGAACGGCGACTGAAGCTTTCTTT. The chain links TRBV20-1 to TRBJ1-1; D remains unclear. The germline CDR1 and CDR2 sequences are DFQATT and SNEGSKA (reference sequence). The length of the CDR3 is 13 residues. Trimming stripped 6 bases from V and 5 bases from J, with 16 bases between.

The chain couples TRBV5-1 to TRBJ1-4, with TRBD1 matching over 9 bases. There are 15 residues in the CDR3. Germline V lookup: CDR1 SGHRS, CDR2 YFSETQ. V trimming: 0 bases; J trimming: 7 bases; junction bases outside the gene matches: 4. CDR3 protein: CASSLAGDRAEKLFF. CDR3 coding DNA: TGCGCCAGCAGCTTGGCTGGGGACAGGGCTGAAAAACTGTTTTTT.

This clonotype has at least ten counts. Relative to the germline gene, one junction end is altered; a read error may explain this. The chain employs TRBV5-1 and TRBJ2-1; a weak D match, TRBD2 (6 bases). Germline V gene data show CDR1 as SGHRS and CDR2 as YFSETQ. CDR3 length equals 15 residues. Here the CDR3 reads CASSSTGSSYNEQFF. CDR3 bases: TGTGCCAGCAGTTCGACCGGGAGCTCCTACAATGAGCAGTTCTTC.

CDR3 protein: CASSPGWFAAKNIQYF. Here the CDR3 DNA reads TGCGCCAGCAGCCCAGGTTGGTTCGCAGCCAAAAACATTCAGTACTTC. This rearrangement joins TRBV4-1 to TRBJ2-4, with no clear D. The V gene's germline CDR1 is MGHRA and CDR2 YSYEKL. This CDR3 is built from 16 residues. V lost 4 bases, J lost 0 bases, and 13 bases lay in between.

Details on this clonotype: A much larger clone lies one base from this, so it may be a read error. The J gene is TRBJ1-2, the V gene TRBV12-3 or TRBV12-4, with a weak D call TRBD1 (6 bases). The CDR3 sequence is 18 residues long. The CDR3 bases are TGTGCCGGCAGTTTTAGTCCACAGGGCCTACTAACTAACTATGGCTACACCTTC. This translates into CAGSFSPQGLLTNYGYTF.

This clonotype was counted a few times. The J gene is TRBJ2-2, the V gene TRBV4-3; TRBD2 matches 7 bases. This CDR3 is 16 amino acids long. CDR1 and CDR2 (germline): LGHNA, YSLEER. Trimming took 0 bases from V and 2 from J; bases not matched to a gene: 3. CDR3 region: CASSQEWGGNTGELFF. The CDR3 DNA is TGCGCCAGCAGCCAAGAGTGGGGGGGTAACACCGGGGAGCTGTTTTTT.

This sequence joins TRBV12-3 or TRBV12-4 and TRBJ2-7, with TRBD2 matching over 7 bases. This CDR3 spans 15 amino acids. Trimming removed 1 base from V and 5 bases from J; junction bases left unmatched: 8. The CDR3 coding sequence is TGTGCCAGCAGTTTAGGGCTGGGACGGGAGGACGAGCAGTACTTC. It codes for CASSLGLGREDEQYF.

This clonotype has only a few counts. This chain links TRBV4-2 with TRBJ2-7, with 9 bases that match TRBD2. With V trimmed by 0 bases and J by 4 bases, 10 bases remained unmatched. The CDR3 has 17 amino acids. Germline CDR1 reads LGHNA; CDR2 reads YNFKEQ. The CDR3 reads CASSQDSSLAGRYEQYF. The CDR3 region has the DNA TGTGCCAGCAGCCAAGATAGTAGCCTAGCGGGAAGGTACGAGCAGTACTTC.

J is TRBJ2-4 and V is TRBV4-2; D is possibly TRBD2 (5 bases). Between the trimmed V and J ends, which lost 3 bases and 9 bases, there was a span of 18 bases. CDR3 size: 15 residues. The V gene's germline CDR1 is LGHNA and CDR2 YNFKEQ. The chain's CDR3 is CASSQEGDLEVIQYF. In DNA form, the CDR3 reads TGTGCCAGCAGCCAGGAAGGTGATTTGGAGGTCATTCAGTACTTC.

This clonotype has only a few counts. This chain uses TRBV2 with TRBJ1-5, with a possible D match to TRBD1 (5 bases). CDR1 is SNHLY, CDR2 FYNNEI, per germline. V was trimmed by 2 bases and J by 3 bases, leaving 11 bases between them. This CDR3 has 15 amino acids. The CDR3 bases are TGTGCCAGCAGTGAAATCGGGGGGGTCAATCAGCCCCAGCATTTT. Translating gives CASSEIGGVNQPQHF.

This clonotype was seen more than once but under ten times. The J gene is TRBJ2-1, the V gene TRBV20-1; 11 nucleotides align to TRBD2. Losses at the gene ends were 4 bases for V and 9 bases for J; bases not matched to a gene: 8. CDR1 and CDR2 (germline): DFQATT, SNEGSKA (reference sequence). The CDR3 totals 14 residues. The CDR3 loop reads CSAKIAGGRFEQFF. As DNA, the CDR3 is TGCAGTGCTAAAATAGCGGGGGGGCGGTTTGAGCAGTTCTTC.

This chain connects TRBV6-1 to TRBJ2-1, with D perhaps matching TRBD1 (6 bases). The CDR3 is 15 residues long. Per germline, CDR1 MNHNS and CDR2 SASEGT. The V end was cut by 5 bases, the J end by 0 bases, with 11 bases between. This CDR3 reads CASSPRDTSYNEQFF. The CDR3 DNA follows: TGTGCCAGCAGTCCGAGGGACACCTCCTACAATGAGCAGTTCTTC.

This rearrangement joins TRBV2 to TRBJ2-4, with no clear D. Germline CDR1 is SNHLY and CDR2 is FYNNEI. The CDR3 contains 15 residues. V was clipped by 6 bases and J by 0 bases, with 12 bases between them. The DNA for the CDR3 is TGTGCCAGCAGCCCGACCAAGATAGCCAAAAACATTCAGTACTTC. Translation gives CASSPTKIAKNIQYF.

The rearrangement joins TRBV2 to TRBJ1-4; D is uncertain. V was shortened by 4 bases and J by 5 bases, with 14 bases between the two germline ends. The CDR3 consists of 15 residues. Germline values: CDR1 SNHLY, CDR2 FYNNEI. DNA for the CDR3: TGTGCCAGCAGTGGGTCAATGAATTGGAATGAAAAACTGTTTTTT. Translation gives CASSGSMNWNEKLFF.

This clonotype was seen repeatedly, ten times or more. The chain employs TRBV28 and TRBJ2-7; 12 nucleotides agree with TRBD2. The CDR3 contains 15 residues. Looked up from germline, CDR1 is MDHEN and CDR2 is SYDVKM. V lost 6 bases to trimming and J lost 6 bases; unmatched junction nucleotides: 9. This chain's CDR3 is CASSQTSGSSPEQYF. The CDR3 DNA reads TGTGCCAGCAGCCAGACTAGCGGGAGTTCCCCCGAGCAGTACTTC.

The count of this clonotype is one. This sequence joins TRBV4-2 and TRBJ1-4, with 7 bases fitting TRBD1. The length of the CDR3 is 16 residues. Germline CDR1 reads LGHNA; CDR2 reads YNFKEQ. V gave up 4 bases and J gave up 0 bases; unmatched junction bases: 5. DNA of the CDR3: TGTGCCAGCAGCCTCGCCAGGGGGGCAACTAATGAAAAACTGTTTTTT. Protein sequence: CASSLARGATNEKLFF.